A selection of T cell receptor beta chains follows, all from one sample in a study of T cell repertoires in cytomegalovirus infection. In TCRdb, the reads were re-called with MiXCR into one record per CDR3 protein. This table has nearly 650,000 distinct CDR3 sequences, approximately 24% appearing once. Sequences were obtained from CD8+ T cells from PBMCs. These TCRs come from a human donor in good health (CMV status not recorded). Some clones in this sample may be carry-over from other donors' samples. The CDR3 runs from the conserved cysteine through the conserved F or W. The D gene is left open where the match is weak. Size values are once, few and many counts, or a class for expanded clones, and some rows have none.

len,v_gene,j_gene,abundance,d_gene,CDR3nt,CDR3aa
15,TRBV6-5,TRBJ1-5,few,-,TGTGCCAGCAGTTACTCGTGGACGGGAGGTCAGCCCCAGCATTTT,CASSYSWTGGQPQHF
16,TRBV5-1,TRBJ1-2,few,TRBD1,TGCGCCAGCTCCGGACAGGGGAAATGGGATGTTTATGGCTACACCTTC,CASSGQGKWDVYGYTF
13,TRBV4-1,TRBJ1-5,many,-,TGCGCCAGCAGCCAGACCAGGGGTCAGCCCCAGCATTTT,CASSQTRGQPQHF
13,TRBV19,TRBJ1-1,many,-,TGTGCCAGTAGTGACGGAACGAACACTGAAGCTTTCTTT,CASSDGTNTEAFF
13,TRBV14,TRBJ2-5,many,-,TGTGCCAGCAGCCAAGAGTGGGGAGAGACCCAGTACTTC,CASSQEWGETQYF
20,TRBV28,TRBJ2-5,-,-,TGTGCCAGCAGTTTGAAAACCGGGACACCCGAATCATGGGACCAAGAGACCCAGTACTTC,CASSLKTGTPESWDQETQYF
14,TRBV7-2,TRBJ1-3,many,-,TGTGCCAGCAGCCACGGGGACTCTGGAAACACCATATATTTT,CASSHGDSGNTIYF
16,TRBV6-2/TRBV6-3,TRBJ2-4,few,-,TGTGCCAGCAGTTTCGGAGGTCGAAGCGGCAAAAACATTCAGTACTTC,CASSFGGRSGKNIQYF
11,TRBV7-9,TRBJ2-1,-,-,TGTGCCAGCAGCCTATTACAGGAGCAGTTCTTC,CASSLLQEQFF
13,TRBV14,TRBJ1-2,-,-,TGTGCCAGCAGCCCGGAACGTCTCTATGGCTACACCTTC,CASSPERLYGYTF
15,TRBV7-3,TRBJ2-2,-,TRBD1,TGTGCCAGCAGAGCTACAGGGGGCAGCACCGGGGAGCTGTTTTTT,CASRATGGSTGELFF
15,TRBV5-6,TRBJ2-2,-,TRBD1,TGTGCCAGCAGCTTGGGCAGGGGGCCTACCGGGGAGCTGTTTTTT,CASSLGRGPTGELFF
15,TRBV7-2,TRBJ2-1,many,TRBD2,TGTGCCAGCAGCTTAGCCCCTGGACTAGTCAATGAGCAGTTCTTC,CASSLAPGLVNEQFF
13,TRBV27,TRBJ1-5,-,TRBD1,TGTGCCAGCAGTGACAGGGTGAATCAGCCCCAGCATTTT,CASSDRVNQPQHF
14,TRBV14,TRBJ2-7,many,-,TGTGCCAGCAGCCAAGCTGGGGGCCTCTACGAGCAGTACTTC,CASSQAGGLYEQYF
14,TRBV6-6,TRBJ1-1,few,-,TGTGCCAGCAGTTACTCCACCCTTAACACTGAAGCTTTCTTT,CASSYSTLNTEAFF
17,TRBV7-9,TRBJ2-2,-,-,TGTGCCAGCAGCTTACCGAGCGGGACACCTCACACCGGGGAGCTGTTTTTT,CASSLPSGTPHTGELFF
13,TRBV6-2/TRBV6-3,TRBJ1-1,few,-,TGTGCCAGCAGTTACGTGAGAGGGAGGGAAGCTTTCTTT,CASSYVRGREAFF
12,TRBV27,TRBJ1-5,many,-,TGTGCCAGCGGTTATAGCAATCAGCCCCAGCATTTT,CASGYSNQPQHF
11,TRBV7-6,TRBJ1-2,-,-,TGTGCCAGCAGCTTACAGGGCGACTACACCTTC,CASSLQGDYTF
18,TRBV6-5,TRBJ2-1,-,-,TGTGCCAGCAGTTACTCGACGGTATCGGCTAGCTCCTACAATGAGCAGTTCTTC,CASSYSTVSASSYNEQFF
15,TRBV20-1,TRBJ1-2,few,TRBD1,TGCAGTGCTAGAGGGGGGGACAGAAGGTCCTATGGCTACACCTTC,CSARGGDRRSYGYTF
14,TRBV27,TRBJ2-4,-,-,TGTGCCAGCAGTACCGGGGGGCCAGGAAACATTCAGTACTTC,CASSTGGPGNIQYF
20,TRBV19,TRBJ2-1,-,TRBD1,TGTGCCAGTAGTATTAATGGGGGGTTAGGGACAGGGGACTCCTACAATGAGCAGTTCTTC,CASSINGGLGTGDSYNEQFF
16,TRBV6-8,TRBJ2-2,many,TRBD1,TGTGCCAGCAGTTACGTTGGGACAGGTGAAACCGGGGAGCTGTTTTTT,CASSYVGTGETGELFF
13,TRBV20-1,TRBJ1-1,-,-,TGCAGTGCTAGAGAAGCTGGAGGGACTGAAGCTTTCTTT,CSAREAGGTEAFF
14,TRBV27,TRBJ1-2,few,TRBD1,TGTGCCAGCAGCAGACAGGGGGCAGGGAATGGCTACACCTTC,CASSRQGAGNGYTF
16,TRBV28,TRBJ2-7,few,-,TGTGCCAGCAGTTCCCTAAAAGGCAGGGACCCCTACGAGCAGTACTTC,CASSSLKGRDPYEQYF
12,TRBV10-3,TRBJ2-7,few,-,TGTGCCATCAGTGAGTCGAGTGGAGAGCAGTACTTC,CAISESSGEQYF
12,TRBV6-2/TRBV6-3,TRBJ2-1,-,-,TGTGTCAGCAGTTACTCCTACAATGAGCAGTTCTTC,CVSSYSYNEQFF
14,TRBV28,TRBJ2-3,few,-,TGTGCCAGCAGTTTGGGGGGAGCAGGCGATACGCAGTATTTT,CASSLGGAGDTQYF
11,TRBV2,TRBJ2-7,many,-,TGTGCCAGCCTGGGGTTGTACGAGCAGTACTTC,CASLGLYEQYF
13,TRBV2,TRBJ2-1,-,-,TGTGCCAGCGGGCAGCGGACCTACAATGAGCAGTTCTTC,CASGQRTYNEQFF
13,TRBV7-9,TRBJ2-3,few,-,TGTGCCAGCAGCCACACCAGGACGGATACGCAGTATTTT,CASSHTRTDTQYF
14,TRBV14,TRBJ1-2,medium-sized,-,TGTGCCAGCAGCGTAACCGGGACACCTTTTGGCTACACCTTC,CASSVTGTPFGYTF
17,TRBV6-6,TRBJ1-1,-,-,TGTGCCAGCAGATACAACCAGGACTCCCGAGGGAACACTGAAGCTTTCTTT,CASRYNQDSRGNTEAFF
15,TRBV20-1,TRBJ2-5,-,TRBD2,TGCAGTGCTGGCACTAGCGGGGAGTACCAAGAGACCCAGTACTTC,CSAGTSGEYQETQYF
14,TRBV28,TRBJ1-5,once,-,TGTGCCAGCAGTTTACGGGGGGCGCGTCAGCCCCAGCATTTT,CASSLRGARQPQHF
14,TRBV28,TRBJ1-1,few,-,TGTGCCAGCAGTTTCGAGGAGGGGGGCACTGAAGCTTTCTTT,CASSFEEGGTEAFF
13,TRBV29-1,TRBJ1-1,-,-,TGCAGCGCTCGGACCCCCGTCGACACTGAAGCTTTCTTT,CSARTPVDTEAFF
13,TRBV5-1,TRBJ1-5,-,-,TGCGCCAGCAGTCCGGAGGAGGGACAGCCCCAGCATTTT,CASSPEEGQPQHF
15,TRBV7-9,TRBJ2-3,many,-,TGTGCCAGCAGCCCGGCGGTGCTTACTCCAGATACGCAGTATTTT,CASSPAVLTPDTQYF
15,TRBV5-6,TRBJ2-1,many,TRBD2,TGTGCCAGCAGCCTGGGACTAGCGGGGGTCAATGAGCAGTTCTTC,CASSLGLAGVNEQFF
13,TRBV27,TRBJ2-1,many,TRBD2,TGTGCCAGCAGTTTGGGGAGGGCCGTTGAGCAGTTCTTC,CASSLGRAVEQFF
14,TRBV6-1,TRBJ1-6,many,-,TGTGCCAGCAGTGAACGGAACTTTAATTCACCCCTCCACTTT,CASSERNFNSPLHF
16,TRBV7-9,TRBJ2-1,-,-,TGTGCCAGCAGCGTCTCGACAGGCGAAGCCTACAATGAGCAGTTCTTC,CASSVSTGEAYNEQFF
14,TRBV29-1,TRBJ2-2,-,-,TGCAGCGTCGCCCGCGGGACAGACACCGGGGAGCTGTTTTTT,CSVARGTDTGELFF
16,TRBV7-4,TRBJ2-5,-,-,TGTGCCAGCAGCTTATTTAAGGGGCCGGACCAAGAGACCGAGTACTTC,CASSLFKGPDQETEYF
14,TRBV6-2/TRBV6-3,TRBJ2-5,few,TRBD2,TGTGCCAGCAGTTCCACCGGGACTAAAGAGACCCAGTACTTC,CASSSTGTKETQYF
15,TRBV5-6,TRBJ1-4,-,-,TGTGCCAGCAGCTTGGGCTGGGGAACTAATGAAAAACTGTTTTTT,CASSLGWGTNEKLFF
15,TRBV29-1,TRBJ1-4,-,-,TGCAGCGTTGAAGTTGAACAGGTCTACCCTGAAAAACTGTTTTTT,CSVEVEQVYPEKLFF
15,TRBV2,TRBJ1-6,few,-,TGTGCCAGCAAGGGGATTAGCTCCTATAATTCACCCCTCCACTTT,CASKGISSYNSPLHF
12,TRBV20-1,TRBJ1-1,-,TRBD1,TGCAGCACAGGGGCTGGGGACACTGAAGCTTTCTTT,CSTGAGDTEAFF
14,TRBV14,TRBJ1-1,-,-,TGTGCCAGCAGCCAAGAGCTTACGAACACTGAAGCTTTCTTT,CASSQELTNTEAFF
16,TRBV6-6,TRBJ2-2,-,-,TGTGCCAGCAGTTACGCGGTCGGGAAAAAGGCCGGGGAGCTGTTTTTT,CASSYAVGKKAGELFF
12,TRBV25-1,TRBJ1-2,-,-,TGTGCCAGCAGCATCGGATGGGAAGGCTACACCTTC,CASSIGWEGYTF